Described below is a single TCR beta chain sequence and its context. The data derive from a study of blood T cell repertoires in COVID-19. Sequencing was performed with immunoSEQ multiplex PCR; in TCRdb, only in-frame clones are kept and a portion is missing. The sample records 150,000 or so clones, approximately 80% being singletons. Donors in Cohort 3 who had recovered were those with two negative PCRs, healthcare professional clearance, or resolution of their symptoms. The source material was PBMCs or T cells enriched from blood (not recorded which). The sequence derives from an older woman who had recovered from COVID-19.

In nucleotides, the CDR3 is TGCGCCAGCAGCTTGAGACAGGGAGCGAACACTGAAGCTTTCTTT. Amino acid sequence: CASSLRQGANTEAFF. This sequence joins TRBV5-1 and TRBJ1-1; 7 nucleotides line up with TRBD1. CDR3 length: 15 residues. Per germline, CDR1 SGHRS and CDR2 YFSETQ. V trimming: 1 base; J trimming: 1 base; junction bases outside the gene matches: 4.